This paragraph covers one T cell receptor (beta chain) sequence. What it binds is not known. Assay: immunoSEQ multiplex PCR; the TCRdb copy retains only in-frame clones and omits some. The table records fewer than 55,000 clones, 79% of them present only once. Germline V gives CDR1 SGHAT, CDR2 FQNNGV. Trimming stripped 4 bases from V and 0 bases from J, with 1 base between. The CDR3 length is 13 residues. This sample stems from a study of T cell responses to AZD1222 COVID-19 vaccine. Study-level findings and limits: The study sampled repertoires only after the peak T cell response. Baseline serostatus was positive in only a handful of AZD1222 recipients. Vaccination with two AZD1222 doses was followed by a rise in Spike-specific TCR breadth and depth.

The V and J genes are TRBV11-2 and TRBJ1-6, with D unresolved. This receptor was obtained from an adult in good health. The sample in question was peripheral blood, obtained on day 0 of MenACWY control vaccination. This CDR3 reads CASSSSYNSPLHF. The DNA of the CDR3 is TGTGCCAGCAGCTCCTCCTATAATTCACCCCTCCACTTT.